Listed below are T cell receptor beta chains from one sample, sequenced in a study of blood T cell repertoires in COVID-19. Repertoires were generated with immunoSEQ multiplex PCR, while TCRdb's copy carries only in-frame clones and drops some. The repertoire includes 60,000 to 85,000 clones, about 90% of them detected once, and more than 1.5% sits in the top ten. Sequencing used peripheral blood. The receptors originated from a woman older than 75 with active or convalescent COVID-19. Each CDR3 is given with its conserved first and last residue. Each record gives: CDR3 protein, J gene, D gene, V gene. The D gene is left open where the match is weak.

CDR3aa: CASSSGGTRGTGELFF
j_gene: TRBJ2-2
d_gene: TRBD2
v_gene: TRBV5-4

CDR3aa: CASTPGGEHIPRQGYTF
j_gene: TRBJ1-2
d_gene: -
v_gene: TRBV18

CDR3aa: CASSLRSRGQVLPFYEQYF
j_gene: TRBJ2-7
d_gene: TRBD1
v_gene: TRBV7-2

CDR3aa: CASSVKGADGYTF
j_gene: TRBJ1-2
d_gene: TRBD1
v_gene: TRBV5-4

CDR3aa: CASSPTGRARGMVTLHF
j_gene: TRBJ1-6
d_gene: TRBD1
v_gene: TRBV11-2

CDR3aa: CASSLDPVGQGTGELFF
j_gene: TRBJ2-2
d_gene: TRBD1
v_gene: TRBV7-9

CDR3aa: CASSHRTGGNYGYTF
j_gene: TRBJ1-2
d_gene: TRBD1
v_gene: TRBV23-1

CDR3aa: CAIGTTANTGELFF
j_gene: TRBJ2-2
d_gene: -
v_gene: TRBV10-3

CDR3aa: CASSLGGQAYYNEQFF
j_gene: TRBJ2-1
d_gene: TRBD1
v_gene: TRBV7-9

CDR3aa: CASSLAQGATNEKLFF
j_gene: TRBJ1-4
d_gene: TRBD1
v_gene: TRBV5-1

CDR3aa: CASSYDRGQETQYF
j_gene: TRBJ2-5
d_gene: TRBD1
v_gene: TRBV7-6

CDR3aa: CASSSWVGGYTF
j_gene: TRBJ1-2
d_gene: -
v_gene: TRBV6-5

CDR3aa: CASSYSGLAGGLFNNEQFF
j_gene: TRBJ2-1
d_gene: TRBD2
v_gene: TRBV6-2/TRBV6-3

CDR3aa: CASSLWDISRNVGGYTF
j_gene: TRBJ1-2
d_gene: -
v_gene: TRBV4-3

CDR3aa: CASSQALAGAYNEQFF
j_gene: TRBJ2-1
d_gene: TRBD2
v_gene: TRBV3-1/TRBV3-2

CDR3aa: CASSYSSAYSYEQYF
j_gene: TRBJ2-7
d_gene: -
v_gene: TRBV6-5

CDR3aa: CASSSGLAGYNEQFF
j_gene: TRBJ2-1
d_gene: TRBD2
v_gene: TRBV11-2

CDR3aa: CASSQGDQQPQHF
j_gene: TRBJ1-5
d_gene: TRBD1
v_gene: TRBV7-2

CDR3aa: CASTLGQGRNNEQFF
j_gene: TRBJ2-1
d_gene: TRBD1
v_gene: TRBV6-5

CDR3aa: CASSSEPSLAGGNYNEQFF
j_gene: TRBJ2-1
d_gene: TRBD2
v_gene: TRBV5-1

CDR3aa: CASSLSGGEDTQYF
j_gene: TRBJ2-3
d_gene: -
v_gene: TRBV27

CDR3aa: CASSYARDTQETQYF
j_gene: TRBJ2-5
d_gene: -
v_gene: TRBV6-2/TRBV6-3

CDR3aa: CASSYTGGYTEAFF
j_gene: TRBJ1-1
d_gene: -
v_gene: TRBV27

CDR3aa: CASSLSSGNTYTDTQYF
j_gene: TRBJ2-3
d_gene: TRBD2
v_gene: TRBV27

CDR3aa: CASSPGTGIDEQYF
j_gene: TRBJ2-7
d_gene: TRBD1
v_gene: TRBV5-4

CDR3aa: CASTLTGGTEAFF
j_gene: TRBJ1-1
d_gene: TRBD1
v_gene: TRBV12-3/TRBV12-4

CDR3aa: CASRTTTGQLQETQYF
j_gene: TRBJ2-5
d_gene: -
v_gene: TRBV5-1

CDR3aa: CASSFHRVPYGYTF
j_gene: TRBJ1-2
d_gene: -
v_gene: TRBV7-9

CDR3aa: CASSVTGTGITIYF
j_gene: TRBJ1-3
d_gene: TRBD1
v_gene: TRBV19

CDR3aa: CASSQDLYNEQFF
j_gene: TRBJ2-1
d_gene: -
v_gene: TRBV3-1/TRBV3-2

CDR3aa: CASSHRALNGELFF
j_gene: TRBJ2-2
d_gene: -
v_gene: TRBV7-3

CDR3aa: CASSLDRVDGYTF
j_gene: TRBJ1-2
d_gene: TRBD1
v_gene: TRBV19

CDR3aa: CASSLGTGVYEQYF
j_gene: TRBJ2-7
d_gene: TRBD1
v_gene: TRBV7-9